A single TCR beta chain is shown here with its context. Its antigen is currently unknown. The PCR employed 60 Vbeta primers together with 13 Jbeta primers. Sequencing was performed with immunoSEQ multiplex PCR; in TCRdb, only in-frame clones are kept and a portion is missing. The table shows about 160,000 clones, with 84% occurring only once. Germline V gene sequence: CDR1 SEHNR, CDR2 FQNEAQ (reference sequence). V dropped 4 bases and J dropped 12 bases, with 20 bases sitting between them. CDR3 length: 14 amino acids. The sample is drawn from a study of cytomegalovirus exposure and HLA in healthy donors. Study results and caveats: Earlier findings revealed that most TCR beta V segments proved productive either about 87% or about 30% of the time. An analysis that came later showed most CMV-associated TCR beta chains appearing HLA-restricted.

The sequence derives from a man aged 25-40 years in good health and CMV-seronegative. This chain uses TRBV7-9 with TRBJ2-3; D is undetermined. What was sequenced was PBMCs. CDR3 DNA sequence: TGTGCCAGCAGCTCCCCTATGGGCGTCGGCGACCAGTATTTT. Encoded protein: CASSSPMGVGDQYF.